This TCR beta chain was captured by sequencing in a study of memory CD4+ T cells and cytomegalovirus serostatus. For the study at large: Of the healthy Belgian adults, nine or ten were CMV seropositive and approximately 24 seronegative. Study outcomes and limitations: About two fifths of the roughly 150 known CMV-associated TCRbeta sequences appeared in CD4+ memory.

Trimming removed 8 bases at V and 3 bases at J, with 16 bases between. The CDR3 runs to 14 residues. Germline V lookup: CDR1 LNHDA, CDR2 SQIVND (reference sequence). Authors' methods: Out-of-frame sequences were removed, leaving 2,204,828 distinct TCRbeta sequences. This table comes from immunoSEQ multiplex PCR, and its TCRdb copy is limited to in-frame clones, with some not included. V and J calls and clone size come straight from that table; D and trimming were deduced from the DNA. The profile shows 40,000 to 55,000 clones, over 60% of them singletons. The sort gate was single viable CD3+CD4+CD8-CD45RO+ cells for memory CD4+ T cells. Of note for this clone: Its target is unknown.

The V gene is TRBV19, the J gene TRBJ1-1; D not resolved. The sequenced sample was memory CD4+ T cells from blood. The clonotype was recovered from an adult in good health and CMV-seropositive. The CDR3 loop reads CASQGSRADTEAFF. Here the CDR3 DNA reads TGTGCCAGTCAAGGTAGTCGGGCGGACACTGAAGCTTTCTTT.